The 15 T cell receptor beta chains below come from one sample, sequenced in a study of vaccination effects on CD4 cells after COVID-19. Clones were read by immunoSEQ multiplex PCR, and TCRdb kept only the in-frame ones, dropping some. This table has more than 45,000 clones, 76% appearing once. The culture ran for around nine days before CD4+ T cells were isolated. No antigen is known for these receptors. The sequences come from CD4+ T cells from PBMCs cultured without peptide, collected before COVID-19 vaccination. The receptors here all came from a human donor who had a prior SARS-CoV-2 infection.

This chain joins TRBV4-2 and TRBJ2-7; 11 bases agree with TRBD2. Germline V gene sequence: CDR1 LGHNA, CDR2 YNFKEQ. The CDR3 is made up of 15 amino acids. With V trimmed by 4 bases and J by 2 bases, 4 bases remained unmatched. CDR3 nucleotides: TGTGCCAGCAGCCCATTAGCGGGGGGGCCCTACGAGCAGTACTTC. This codes for CASSPLAGGPYEQYF.

This chain connects TRBV5-1 to TRBJ1-6; no clear D gene. Germline CDR1 and CDR2: SGHRS and YFSETQ. Trimming removed 0 bases from V and 4 bases from J, with 11 bases in between. This CDR3 region has 16 residues. The CDR3 nucleotides read TGCGCCAGCAGCTTGGCACCCGAGGCATATAATTCACCCCTCCACTTT. Protein: CASSLAPEAYNSPLHF.

This sequence joins TRBV5-4 and TRBJ2-1, with TRBD2 matching 8 bases. The germline V gene encodes CDR1 SGHNT and CDR2 YYREEE (reference sequence). Unmatched junction bases numbered 10, after V lost 4 bases and J lost 7 bases. The CDR3 length is 15 residues. The CDR3 DNA reads TGTGCCAGCAGCGACCCCGGACTAGCAGGTAATGAGCAGTTCTTC. This gives the protein CASSDPGLAGNEQFF. The full variable domain, with the rest looked up from reference TRBV5-4 and TRBJ2-1, is ETGVTQSPTHLIKTRGQQVTLRCSSQSGHNTVSWYQQALGQGPQFIFQYYREEENGRGNFPPRFSGLQFPNYSSELNVNALELDDSALYLCASSDPGLAGNEQFFGPGTRLTVL.

The chain carries TRBV5-4 and TRBJ2-7; 9 positions match TRBD2. The V segment lost 4 bases and the J segment 3 bases; nucleotides outside the gene matches: 11. Germline V gene sequence: CDR1 SGHNT, CDR2 YYREEE (reference sequence). This CDR3 has 16 residues. The CDR3 DNA is TGTGCCAGCAGCGGCTGGCGGGAGGGATCTCACTACGAGCAGTACTTC. It yields the protein CASSGWREGSHYEQYF.

The J gene is TRBJ2-7, the V gene TRBV19; D remains ambiguous. The CDR3 contains 15 residues. The V gene's germline CDR1 is LNHDA and CDR2 SQIVND (reference sequence). Trimming shortened V by 1 base and J by 3 bases, and 13 bases separated the two germline ends. Here the CDR3 DNA reads TGTGCCAGTAGTATAGGCCCGGTTCCGGGCTACGAGCAGTACTTC. Protein: CASSIGPVPGYEQYF.

The J gene is TRBJ1-4, the V gene TRBV4-2; maybe TRBD1 (5 bases). The CDR3 extends over 16 amino acids. V was trimmed by 1 base and J by 4 bases, leaving 13 bases between them. In germline, CDR1 is LGHNA, CDR2 YNFKEQ. CDR3 nucleotides: TGTGCCAGCAGCCAAGGGCACCGGGACTTTAATGAAAAACTGTTTTTT. Amino acids: CASSQGHRDFNEKLFF.

The chain combines TRBV5-4 with TRBJ1-2; D not certain. The CDR3 has 14 amino acids. V was cut by 0 bases and J by 8 bases, with 14 bases left in between. The V gene's germline CDR1 is SGHNT and CDR2 YYREEE (reference sequence). This CDR3 reads CASSLEQPSRGYTF. In DNA form, the CDR3 reads TGTGCCAGCAGCTTGGAACAGCCTTCCAGGGGCTACACCTTC.

The genes are TRBV7-2 and TRBJ2-3; D possibly matches TRBD1 or TRBD2 (6 bases each). This CDR3 is built from 15 residues. CDR1 and CDR2 from the germline V gene are SGHTA and FQGNSA. Trimming shortened V by 1 base and J by 3 bases, and 11 bases separated the two germline ends. The CDR3 spells CASSLGWGATDTQYF. CDR3 nucleotides: TGTGCCAGCAGCTTAGGGTGGGGGGCAACAGATACGCAGTATTTT.

Only one count was recorded for this clone. Written as DNA, the CDR3 is TGTGCCAGCAGCTTAAGTACGGGTGATAATTCACCCCTCCACTTT. Translation gives CASSLSTGDNSPLHF. The rearrangement joins TRBV7-8 to TRBJ1-6; D not resolved. The CDR3 has 15 residues. Germline V lookup: CDR1 SGHVS, CDR2 FQNEAQ. The germline V and J ends were trimmed by 2 bases and 5 bases, with 10 bases remaining between them.

V and J are TRBV5-4 and TRBJ2-7, with 11 bases identical to TRBD2. The CDR3 has 15 residues. Germline lookup yields CDR1 SGHNT and CDR2 YYREEE (reference sequence). Trimming at V came to 3 bases and at J to 2 bases, leaving 4 bases not matched to a gene. The CDR3 DNA reads as TGTGCCAGCAGCTCGACTAGCGGGGCAACCTACGAGCAGTACTTC. Encoded protein: CASSSTSGATYEQYF.

The rearrangement uses TRBV5-3 and TRBJ2-3; TRBD2 matches at 10 bases. TRBV5-3 is treated as an ORF (open reading frame) with a function not yet certain. After removal of 3 bases from V and 0 bases from J, the junction contained 16 bases not matched to a gene. CDR3 size: 20 residues. CDR3 region: CARSSTALSGGAESTDTQYF. In nucleotides, the CDR3 is TGTGCCAGAAGCTCCACAGCACTAAGCGGGGGGGCAGAGAGCACAGATACGCAGTATTTT.

The chain uses TRBV19 and TRBJ2-4; 7 bases map to TRBD1. The J segment lost 1 base and the V segment lost 3 bases, leaving 3 bases of the junction unmatched. This CDR3 region has 15 residues. The germline gives CDR1 LNHDA, CDR2 SQIVND (reference sequence). The CDR3 bases are TGTGCCAGTAGTATGACAGGGCTGGCCAAAAACATTCAGTACTTC. Protein sequence: CASSMTGLAKNIQYF.

J is TRBJ1-4 and V is TRBV5-4; D is undetermined. This CDR3 is 15 amino acids long. V was cut by 3 bases and J by 4 bases, with 13 bases left in between. CDR1 and CDR2 from the germline V gene are SGHNT and YYREEE (reference sequence). The CDR3 DNA is TGTGCCAGCAGCTCGGAAGCGCAATATAATGAAAAACTGTTTTTT. Translating gives CASSSEAQYNEKLFF.

V and J are TRBV5-4 and TRBJ2-7; 9 nucleotides match TRBD2. V lost 0 bases, J lost 6 bases, and 7 bases stayed unmatched. The CDR3 has 15 amino acids. Germline V gene data show CDR1 as SGHNT and CDR2 as YYREEE (reference sequence). CDR3 loop: CASSLGASGTREQYF. As DNA, the CDR3 is TGTGCCAGCAGCTTGGGTGCTAGCGGGACCCGCGAGCAGTACTTC.

This chain joins TRBV5-1 and TRBJ1-6, with D perhaps matching TRBD1 (6 bases). This CDR3 is 15 amino acids long. The V end was cut by 1 base, the J end by 7 bases, with 12 bases between. Germline CDR1 SGHRS, CDR2 YFSETQ. The chain's CDR3 is CASSLWTAENSPLHF. The CDR3 coding sequence is TGCGCCAGCAGCTTGTGGACAGCAGAAAATTCACCCCTCCACTTT.